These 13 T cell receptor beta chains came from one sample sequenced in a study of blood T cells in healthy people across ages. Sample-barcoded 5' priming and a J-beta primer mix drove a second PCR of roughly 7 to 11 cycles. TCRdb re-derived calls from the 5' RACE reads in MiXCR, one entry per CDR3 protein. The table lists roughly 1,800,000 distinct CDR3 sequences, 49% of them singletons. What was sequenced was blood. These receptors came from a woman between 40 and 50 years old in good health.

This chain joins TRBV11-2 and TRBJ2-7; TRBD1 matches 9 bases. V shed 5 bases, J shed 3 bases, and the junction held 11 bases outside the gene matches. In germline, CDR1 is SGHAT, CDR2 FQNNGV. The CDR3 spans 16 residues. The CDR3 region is CASSPDPGTGHYEQYF. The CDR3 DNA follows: TGTGCCAGCAGCCCCGATCCCGGGACAGGGCACTACGAGCAGTACTTC.

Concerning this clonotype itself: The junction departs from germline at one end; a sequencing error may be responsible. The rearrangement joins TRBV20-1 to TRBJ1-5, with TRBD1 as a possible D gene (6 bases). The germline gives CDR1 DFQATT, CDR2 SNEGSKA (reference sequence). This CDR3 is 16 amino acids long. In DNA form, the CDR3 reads TGCAGTGCTAGAGATGGTCGGGGGGCCAGCAGTCAGCCCCAGCATTTT. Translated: CSARDGRGASSQPQHF.

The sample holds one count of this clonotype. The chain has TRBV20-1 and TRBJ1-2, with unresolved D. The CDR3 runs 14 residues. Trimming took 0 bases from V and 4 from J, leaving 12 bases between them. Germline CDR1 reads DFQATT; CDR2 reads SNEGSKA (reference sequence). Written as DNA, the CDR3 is TGCAGTGCTAGAGACGTATTCATGGGCTATGGCTACACCTTC. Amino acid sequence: CSARDVFMGYGYTF.

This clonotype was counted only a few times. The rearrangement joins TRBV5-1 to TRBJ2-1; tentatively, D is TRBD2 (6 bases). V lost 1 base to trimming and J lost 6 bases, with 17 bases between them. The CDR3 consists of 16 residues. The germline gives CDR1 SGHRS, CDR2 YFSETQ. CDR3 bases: TGCGCCAGCAGCTTGACCGGGACGTCGGGACTCAATGAGCAGTTCTTC. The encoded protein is CASSLTGTSGLNEQFF. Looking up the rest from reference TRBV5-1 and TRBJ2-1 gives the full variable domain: KAGVTQTPRYLIKTRGQQVTLSCSPISGHRSVSWYQQTPGQGLQFLFEYFSETQRNKGNFPGRFSGRQFSNSRSEMNVSTLELGDSALYLCASSLTGTSGLNEQFFGPGTRLTVL.

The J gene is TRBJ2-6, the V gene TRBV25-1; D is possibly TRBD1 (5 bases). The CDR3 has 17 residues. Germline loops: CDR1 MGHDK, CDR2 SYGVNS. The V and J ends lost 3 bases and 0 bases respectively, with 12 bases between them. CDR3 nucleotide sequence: TGTGCCAGCAGTGAGGGGCACGAGCCCTCTGGGGCCAACGTCCTGACTTTC. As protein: CASSEGHEPSGANVLTF.

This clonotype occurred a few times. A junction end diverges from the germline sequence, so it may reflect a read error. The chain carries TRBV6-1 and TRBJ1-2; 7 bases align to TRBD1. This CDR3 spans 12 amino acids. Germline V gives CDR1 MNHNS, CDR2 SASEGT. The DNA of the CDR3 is TGTGCCAGCAGCAACAGGGGAGGAGGCTACATCTTC. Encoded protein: CASSNRGGGYIF.

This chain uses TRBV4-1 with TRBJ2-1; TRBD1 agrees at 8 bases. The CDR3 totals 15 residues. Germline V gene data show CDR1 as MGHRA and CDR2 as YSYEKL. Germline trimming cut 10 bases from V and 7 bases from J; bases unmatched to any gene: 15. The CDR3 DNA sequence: TGCGCCACCTCGAGATCGACCGACAGGGGTAATGAGCAGTTCTTC. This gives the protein CATSRSTDRGNEQFF.

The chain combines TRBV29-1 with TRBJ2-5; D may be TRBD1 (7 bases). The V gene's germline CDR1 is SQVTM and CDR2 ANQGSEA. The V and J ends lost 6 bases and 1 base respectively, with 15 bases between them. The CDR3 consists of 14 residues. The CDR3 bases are TGCAGCGTCCGACAGGGAGGTTCCCAAGAGACCCAGTACTTC. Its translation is CSVRQGGSQETQYF.

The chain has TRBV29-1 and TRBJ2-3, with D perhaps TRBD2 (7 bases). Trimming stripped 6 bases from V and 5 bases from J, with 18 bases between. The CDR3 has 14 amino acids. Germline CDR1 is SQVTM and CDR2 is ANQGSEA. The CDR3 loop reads CSVTGRGYQDTQYF. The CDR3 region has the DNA TGCAGCGTCACAGGGAGGGGATACCAAGATACGCAGTATTTT.

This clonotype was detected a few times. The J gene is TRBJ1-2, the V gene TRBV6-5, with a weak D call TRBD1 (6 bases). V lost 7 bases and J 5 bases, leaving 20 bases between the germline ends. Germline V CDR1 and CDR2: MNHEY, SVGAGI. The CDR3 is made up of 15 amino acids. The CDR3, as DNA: TGTGCCAGCACCCTCTTGGCGGGCAGGGGATATGGCTACACCTTC. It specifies CASTLLAGRGYGYTF.

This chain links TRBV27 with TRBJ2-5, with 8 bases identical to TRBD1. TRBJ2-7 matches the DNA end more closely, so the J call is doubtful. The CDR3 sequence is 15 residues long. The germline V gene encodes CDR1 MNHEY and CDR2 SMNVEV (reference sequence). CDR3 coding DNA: TGTGCCAGCAGGGAGGCGGACAGGGTTTACAACGAGCAGTACTTC. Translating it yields CASREADRVYNEQYF.

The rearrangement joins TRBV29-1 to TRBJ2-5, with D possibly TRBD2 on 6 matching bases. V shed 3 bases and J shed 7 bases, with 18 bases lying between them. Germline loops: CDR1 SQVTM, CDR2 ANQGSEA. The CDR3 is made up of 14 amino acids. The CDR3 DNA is TGCAGCGTTGAGGCAACGGGGATGGGAGGGACCCAGTACTTC. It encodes CSVEATGMGGTQYF.

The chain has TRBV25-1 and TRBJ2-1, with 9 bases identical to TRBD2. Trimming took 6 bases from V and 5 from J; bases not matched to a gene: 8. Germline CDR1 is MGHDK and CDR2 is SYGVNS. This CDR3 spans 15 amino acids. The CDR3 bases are TGTGCCAGCAGAAGGGCGGGGGGGCCACACAATGAGCAGTTCTTC. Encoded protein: CASRRAGGPHNEQFF.